This T cell receptor (beta chain) is drawn from a study of blood T cells in healthy people across ages. A J-beta primer mix and a sample-barcoded 5' primer were used in a second PCR of about 7 to 12 cycles. A single record per CDR3 protein comes from TCRdb applying MiXCR to the 5' RACE reads. The sample shows over 1.5 million distinct CDR3 sequences, around 50% of them seen only once. V lost 3 bases and J 13 bases, leaving 16 bases between the germline ends. In germline, CDR1 is SQVTM, CDR2 ANQGSEA. The CDR3 covers 12 residues. Each donor had around 11 milliliters of peripheral blood drawn. Isolated per sample were at least 6 million PBMCs.

The sequence was obtained from a woman in her thirties or forties in good health. Sequencing was done on a sample of blood. The V and J genes are TRBV29-1 and TRBJ2-1; no firm D call. The CDR3 DNA reads TGCAGCGTTGAGATTAGTAGAGAGACCCAGTTCTTC. This gives the protein CSVEISRETQFF.